This TCR beta chain was recorded in a study of blood T cell repertoires in COVID-19. The CDR3 sequence is 14 residues long. The V and J ends lost 4 bases and 11 bases respectively, with 15 bases between them. CDR1 LNHDA and CDR2 SQIVND come from the germline V gene (reference sequence). The method was immunoSEQ multiplex PCR; TCRdb's version includes in-frame clones alone and lacks a portion of them. The sample carries about 50,000 clones, 89% recorded once. Sequencing was carried out using peripheral blood. This clonotype was obtained from a human donor in a cohort sampled during active COVID-19. The rearrangement links TRBV19 to TRBJ1-6, with TRBD1 as a possible D gene (6 bases). DNA for the CDR3: TGTGCCAGTAGTACTACCTTGGGGGCTGCACCCCTCCACTTT. Its protein is CASSTTLGAAPLHF.